Below, 21 T cell receptor beta chains from the same sample are listed, as sequenced in a study of vaccination and CD4 T cells after COVID-19 (dated by TCRdb to 2021 to 2024). These receptors lack a known antigen. Library prep was done by PCR. Data came from an Illumina iSeq 100. DNA from cultured CD4+ T cells was subjected to TCR sequencing with the Oncomine TCR Beta short-read assay at the Johns Hopkins FTIC core. TCRdb reprocessing: public reads trimmed at Q25 with fastp, clones called with MiXCR, in-frame beta chains kept. Each entry merges the rows of one CDR3 protein and shows their most common DNA and genes. The sample table shows around 20,000 distinct CDR3 sequences, and around 43% are seen once. Roughly a sixth of the sample is held by the ten biggest clonotypes. The sample's time point label, in plain terms: late sampling 161 to 241 days after vaccination in a few convalescent patients. Taken with the paper, the label for treatment or condition translates to: 10-day PBMC culture with coronavirus spike peptide pools or control peptides (ViraFEST assay).

The specimen was CD4+ T cells from blood, cultured in vitro, collected about 7 months after SARS-CoV-2 vaccination. These receptors all stem from a human donor who had recovered from COVID-19.

This chain connects TRBV20-1 to TRBJ2-6; D is unresolved. The CDR3 runs to 14 residues. The germline V gene has CDR1 DFQATT and CDR2 SNEGSKA (reference sequence). V was clipped by 0 bases and J by 4 bases, with 7 bases between them. The CDR3 region is CSARDRQGANVLTF. The CDR3 nucleotides are TGCAGTGCTAGAGATAGGCAGGGGGCCAACGTCCTGACTTTC.

The CDR3 sequence: CASSQSPVIGGQTF. The CDR3 DNA reads TGTGCCAGCAGCCAGAGTCCTGTAATCGGGGGACAGACCTTC. The chain recombines TRBV5-6 with TRBJ1-2; TRBD1 matches at 7 bases. CDR1 is SGHDT and CDR2 is YYEEEE in the germline V gene. Trimming took 4 bases from V and 14 from J; bases not matched to a gene: 17. This CDR3 is built from 14 residues.

The V and J genes are TRBV12-3 or TRBV12-4 and TRBJ2-5; TRBD2 agrees at 8 bases. The length of the CDR3 is 16 residues. With 3 bases clipped from V and 1 base from J, the junction kept 7 bases outside the gene matches. CDR3 loop: CASSFTAGVLQETQYF. In DNA form, the CDR3 reads TGTGCCAGCAGTTTCACAGCGGGAGTACTCCAAGAGACCCAGTACTTC.

Of note for this clonotype: At one end the junction does not follow the germline gene, possibly because of a read error. This chain joins TRBV5-3 and TRBJ1-6; D is undetermined. TRBV5-3 is an open reading frame, and its role is uncertain. The CDR3 spans 14 residues. The CDR3 DNA sequence: TGTGCCAGCAGCTCCGCCCCTAACAACTCACCCCTCCACTTT. Translated: CASSSAPNNSPLHF.

The V call is TRBV19, the J call TRBJ2-2; D possibly uses TRBD1 or TRBD2 (6 bases each). Deletions cut 3 bases from V and 4 bases from J, with 12 bases between. Germline lookup yields CDR1 LNHDA and CDR2 SQIVND (reference sequence). The CDR3 totals 15 residues. CDR3 in DNA: TGTGCCAGTAGTATTTCGGGGGCTGGCACCGGGGAGCTGTTTTTT. Protein product: CASSISGAGTGELFF.

The sample holds a few counts of this clonotype. The chain combines TRBV7-2 with TRBJ2-7; TRBD1 might be the D (6 bases). V was shortened by 0 bases and J by 0 bases, with 15 bases between the two germline ends. CDR3 size: 17 residues. Germline-derived CDR1 and CDR2 are SGHTA and FQGNSA. CDR3 in amino acids: CASSLAAQGSLSYEQYF. CDR3 DNA: TGTGCCAGCAGCTTAGCCGCACAGGGAAGCCTCTCCTACGAGCAGTACTTC.

J is TRBJ2-1 and V is TRBV20-1, with 12 bases aligning to TRBD2. Trimming at V came to 3 bases and at J to 10 bases, leaving 10 bases not matched to a gene. Germline CDR1 DFQATT, CDR2 SNEGSKA (reference sequence). CDR3 size: 15 residues. CDR3: CSASKLAGGGSEQFF. The CDR3 DNA reads as TGCAGTGCTAGTAAGCTAGCGGGAGGGGGGAGCGAGCAGTTCTTC.

The chain uses TRBV11-1 and TRBJ2-5; possibly TRBD2 for D (6 bases). CDR3 length: 17 amino acids. The V end was cut by 6 bases, the J end by 0 bases, with 20 bases between. From germline, CDR1 is SGHAT and CDR2 FQDESV (reference sequence). CDR3 nucleotide sequence: TGTGCCAGCAGTCTCCGGCGGGGAACGCTTTACCAAGAGACCCAGTACTTC. This gives the protein CASSLRRGTLYQETQYF.

The count of this clonotype is one. The rearrangement joins TRBV6-1 to TRBJ2-7, with unresolved D. Germline-derived CDR1 and CDR2 are MNHNS and SASEGT. This CDR3 has 17 residues. V dropped 8 bases and J dropped 1 base, with 24 bases sitting between them. The CDR3 loop reads CASQAVWRGRTSYEQYF. CDR3 DNA sequence: TGTGCCAGCCAGGCCGTTTGGCGTGGCAGAACTTCCTACGAGCAGTACTTC.

V and J are TRBV18 and TRBJ1-1; D uncertain. The CDR3 has 13 residues. V was cut by 2 bases and J by 1 base, with 5 bases left in between. CDR1 is KGHSH and CDR2 is LQKENI in the germline V gene. This CDR3 reads CASSPEWNTEAFF. The CDR3 bases are TGTGCCAGCTCACCAGAATGGAACACTGAAGCTTTCTTT.

This clonotype was seen a handful of times. The gene calls are TRBV19 and TRBJ1-5, with TRBD1 matching 9 bases. Losses at the gene ends were 7 bases for V and 4 bases for J; bases not matched to a gene: 5. This CDR3 has 14 residues. Germline CDR1 LNHDA, CDR2 SQIVND (reference sequence). The CDR3 nucleotides are TGTGCCAGTACCCTGACAGGGGGTAATCAGCCCCAGCATTTT. This sequence encodes CASTLTGGNQPQHF.

The chain employs TRBV7-2 and TRBJ1-1; D perhaps matches TRBD1 (6 bases). Germline V gene lookup returns CDR1 SGHTA and CDR2 FQGNSA. V was pared by 6 bases and J by 0 bases, with 11 bases between. CDR3 length: 14 residues. CDR3 in amino acids: CASRVDRLNTEAFF. The CDR3 DNA reads as TGTGCCAGCAGGGTGGACAGATTGAACACTGAAGCTTTCTTT.

The chain employs TRBV7-9 and TRBJ2-1, with D unclear. This CDR3 is 15 amino acids long. Trimming pared 0 bases from V and 4 bases from J, leaving 10 bases between. The germline V gene has CDR1 SEHNR and CDR2 FQNEAQ (reference sequence). The CDR3 nucleotides are TGTGCCAGCAGCTTAGCCGGGCGTACTTACAATGAGCAGTTCTTC. It codes for CASSLAGRTYNEQFF. Combining the CDR3 with reference TRBV7-9 and TRBJ2-1 gives the whole variable domain DTGVSQNPRHKITKRGQNVTFRCDPISEHNRLYWYRQTLGQGPEFLTYFQNEAQLEKSRLLSDRFSAERPKGSFSTLEIQRTEQGDSAMYLCASSLAGRTYNEQFFGPGTRLTVL.

For this clonotype: A junction boundary mismatches the germline segment, possibly from a read error. The V gene is TRBV11-3, the J gene TRBJ1-1; the D is unclear. CDR1 SGHNT and CDR2 YENEEA come from the germline V gene. The length of the CDR3 is 11 residues. The CDR3 DNA reads TGTGCCAGCAGTTTAGCCCGTGAAGCTTTCTTT. Amino acid sequence: CASSLAREAFF.

This clonotype has more than one count but fewer than ten. The chain is built from TRBV11-2 and TRBJ2-7; D ambiguous. CDR3 length: 16 residues. V lost 4 bases and J 0 bases, leaving 16 bases between the germline ends. Germline V gene lookup returns CDR1 SGHAT and CDR2 FQNNGV. The CDR3 DNA sequence: TGTGCCAGCAGCTCAATCGCTGGTTGGGGCTCCTACGAGCAGTACTTC. Residues: CASSSIAGWGSYEQYF.

This clonotype occurred once. This chain's CDR3 is CASSPPPPSHEQYF. As DNA, the CDR3 is TGTGCCAGCTCACCACCTCCACCCAGCCACGAGCAGTACTTC. The V and J genes are TRBV18 and TRBJ2-7; no clear D gene. The V gene lost 0 bases and the J gene lost 5 bases, with 11 bases spanning the gap. The length of the CDR3 is 14 residues. Germline V lookup: CDR1 KGHSH, CDR2 LQKENI.

The V call is TRBV6-1, the J call TRBJ2-7, with a tentative D call TRBD2 (5 bases). This CDR3 is built from 14 residues. V was pared by 6 bases and J by 0 bases, with 12 bases between. CDR1 MNHNS and CDR2 SASEGT come from the germline V gene. The CDR3 spells CASSRGGVSYEQYF. The DNA for the CDR3 is TGTGCCAGCAGCCGGGGTGGGGTCTCCTACGAGCAGTACTTC.

The chain has TRBV2 and TRBJ1-1; 7 bases are a match to TRBD1. Germline CDR1 and CDR2: SNHLY and FYNNEI. V lost 6 bases to trimming and J lost 4 bases; unmatched junction nucleotides: 8. This CDR3 has 14 amino acids. CDR3 region: CASRVDRVGTEAFF. The CDR3 nucleotides read TGTGCCAGCAGGGTAGACAGGGTAGGCACTGAAGCTTTCTTT.

This clonotype was detected only a few times. The chain combines TRBV4-2 with TRBJ2-7, with D unresolved. Trimming took off 4 bases at V and 6 bases at J, with 13 bases between the two ends. The CDR3 runs to 13 residues. Germline V gives CDR1 LGHNA, CDR2 YNFKEQ. The chain's CDR3 is CASSPLISREQYF. The CDR3, as DNA: TGTGCCAGCAGCCCGCTGATTTCGCGCGAGCAGTACTTC.

This clonotype was recorded a few times. The chain uses TRBV7-9 and TRBJ1-2; a weak D match, TRBD1 (6 bases). CDR1 is SEHNR and CDR2 is FQNEAQ in the germline V gene (reference sequence). This CDR3 spans 15 amino acids. V lost 6 bases and J lost 2, with 16 bases in between. The CDR3 DNA follows: TGTGCCAGCAGGCGGTGGGGGGCAGGCAACTATGGCTACACCTTC. It yields the protein CASRRWGAGNYGYTF.

V usage is TRBV7-2 and J usage is TRBJ2-1, with 7 bases that match TRBD2. The germline V gene has CDR1 SGHTA and CDR2 FQGNSA. V gave up 5 bases and J gave up 1 base; unmatched junction bases: 8. The CDR3 is 16 residues long. The chain's CDR3 is CASSPLAATSYNEQFF. The DNA of the CDR3 is TGTGCCAGCAGCCCTCTAGCGGCCACATCCTACAATGAGCAGTTCTTC. The full variable domain, rest sourced from reference TRBV7-2 and TRBJ2-1, is GAGVSQSPSNKVTEKGKDVELRCDPISGHTALYWYRQSLGQGLEFLIYFQGNSAPDKSGLPSDRFSAERTGGSVSTLTIQRTQQEDSAVYLCASSPLAATSYNEQFFGPGTRLTVL.